This T cell receptor beta chain was found in a study of T cell clonotyping in hematopoietic cell transplantation. Whole-study results and caveats: Broader posttransplant TCR repertoire diversity was predicted by graft donor and pretransplant recipient Inverse Simpson Index values. Without cell sorting, CD4 versus CD8 contributions remain unresolved. Few recipient clonotypes overlapped donors; over 97% were de novo at given depth. Recipient TCR diversity dropped after transplant; expanded clonotypes rose from day 30 to 180.

Method: immunoSEQ multiplex PCR; TCRdb's copy keeps in-frame clones and lacks some. The sample carries fewer than 50,000 clones, around 94% recorded once. Comment on this clone: Its cognate antigen is unknown.

The CDR3 runs to 12 residues. Trimming pared 3 bases from V and 10 bases from J, leaving 13 bases between. Germline V CDR1 and CDR2: SQVTM, ANQGSEA. This sequence originates from a woman aged 45 to 65 in good health. Some clones in this sample may be carry-over from other donors' samples. The sequenced sample was peripheral blood mononuclear cells. The rearrangement joins TRBV29-1 to TRBJ2-1, with D possibly matching TRBD1 (5 bases). The CDR3 reads CSVDKGAREQFF. CDR3 sequence (DNA): TGCAGCGTTGATAAAGGGGCTAGAGAGCAGTTCTTC.